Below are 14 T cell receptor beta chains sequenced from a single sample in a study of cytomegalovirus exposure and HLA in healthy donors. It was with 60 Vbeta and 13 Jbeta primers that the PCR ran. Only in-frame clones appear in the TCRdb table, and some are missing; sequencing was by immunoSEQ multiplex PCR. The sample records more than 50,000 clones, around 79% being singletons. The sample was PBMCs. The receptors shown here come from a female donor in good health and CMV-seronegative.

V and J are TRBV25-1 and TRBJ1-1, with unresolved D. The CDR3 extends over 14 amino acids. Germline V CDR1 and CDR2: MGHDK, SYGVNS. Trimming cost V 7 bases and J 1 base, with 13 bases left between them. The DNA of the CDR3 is TGTGCCAGCATTCCCGGGAGACCGAACACTGAAGCTTTCTTT. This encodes CASIPGRPNTEAFF.

CDR3 sequence (DNA): TGTGCCAGCAGTTCGCTACCGGGACAGGGCACAGATACGCAGTATTTT. Translating it yields CASSSLPGQGTDTQYF. This chain connects TRBV27 to TRBJ2-3; 8 bases match TRBD1. The V gene's germline CDR1 is MNHEY and CDR2 SMNVEV (reference sequence). The V gene end was trimmed by 4 bases and the J gene end by 1 base; junction bases not matched to a gene: 7. The CDR3 is made up of 16 amino acids.

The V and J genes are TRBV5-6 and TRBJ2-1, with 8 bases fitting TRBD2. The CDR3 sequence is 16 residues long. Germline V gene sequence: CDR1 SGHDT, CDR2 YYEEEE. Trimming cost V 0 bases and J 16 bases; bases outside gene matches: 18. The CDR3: CASSLGGLRGAHSHFF. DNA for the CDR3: TGTGCCAGCAGCTTGGGGGGTTTGCGGGGGGCGCATTCTCATTTCTTC.

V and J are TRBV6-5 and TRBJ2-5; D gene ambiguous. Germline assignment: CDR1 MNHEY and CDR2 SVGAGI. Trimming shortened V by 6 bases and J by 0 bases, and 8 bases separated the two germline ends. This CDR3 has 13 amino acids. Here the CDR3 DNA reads TGTGCCAGCAGCCCTCGTAACCAAGAGACCCAGTACTTC. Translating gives CASSPRNQETQYF.

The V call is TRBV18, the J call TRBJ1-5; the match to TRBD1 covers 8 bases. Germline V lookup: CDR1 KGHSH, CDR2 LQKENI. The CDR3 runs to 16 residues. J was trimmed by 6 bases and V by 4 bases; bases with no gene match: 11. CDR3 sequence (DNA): TGTGCCAGCTCACAAATGCAGGGGGCGGACGGTCAGCCCCAGCATTTT. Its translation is CASSQMQGADGQPQHF. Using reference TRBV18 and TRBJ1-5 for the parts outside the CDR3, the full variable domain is NAGVMQNPRHLVRRRGQEARLRCSPMKGHSHVYWYRQLPEEGLKFMVYLQKENIIDESGMPKERFSAEFPKEGPSILRIQQVVRGDSAAYFCASSQMQGADGQPQHFGDGTRLSIL.

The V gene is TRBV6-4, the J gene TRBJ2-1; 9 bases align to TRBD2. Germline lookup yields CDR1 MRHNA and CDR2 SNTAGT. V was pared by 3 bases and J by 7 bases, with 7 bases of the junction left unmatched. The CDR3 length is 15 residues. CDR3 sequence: CASSERPSGKNEQFF. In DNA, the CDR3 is TGTGCCAGCAGTGAACGGCCTAGCGGGAAAAATGAGCAGTTCTTC.

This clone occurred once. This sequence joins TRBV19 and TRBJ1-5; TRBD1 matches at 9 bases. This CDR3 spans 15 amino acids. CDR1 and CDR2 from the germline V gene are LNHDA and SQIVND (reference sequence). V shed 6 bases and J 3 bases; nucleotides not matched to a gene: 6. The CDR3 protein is CASRLGQGPNQPQHF. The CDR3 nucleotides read TGTGCCAGTAGACTGGGACAGGGACCCAATCAGCCCCAGCATTTT.

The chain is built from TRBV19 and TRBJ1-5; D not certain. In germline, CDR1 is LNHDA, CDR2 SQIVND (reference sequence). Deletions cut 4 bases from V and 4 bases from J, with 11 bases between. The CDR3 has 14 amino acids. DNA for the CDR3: TGTGCCAGTAGTACCGTGGGGAGGAATCAGCCCCAGCATTTT. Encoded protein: CASSTVGRNQPQHF.

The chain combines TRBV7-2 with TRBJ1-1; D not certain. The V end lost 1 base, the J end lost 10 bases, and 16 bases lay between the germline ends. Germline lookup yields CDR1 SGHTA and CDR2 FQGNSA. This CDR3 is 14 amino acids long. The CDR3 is CASSLVSLVTGAFF. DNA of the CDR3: TGTGCCAGCAGCTTAGTCTCGCTCGTAACGGGAGCTTTCTTT.

The chain's CDR3 is CASGRQGTNSPLHF. The CDR3 DNA is TGTGCCAGCGGTAGACAGGGGACGAATTCACCCCTCCACTTT. The chain carries TRBV2 and TRBJ1-6, with 8 nucleotides matching TRBD1. This CDR3 has 14 amino acids. V gave up 8 bases and J gave up 7 bases; unmatched junction bases: 7. The germline V gene has CDR1 SNHLY and CDR2 FYNNEI.

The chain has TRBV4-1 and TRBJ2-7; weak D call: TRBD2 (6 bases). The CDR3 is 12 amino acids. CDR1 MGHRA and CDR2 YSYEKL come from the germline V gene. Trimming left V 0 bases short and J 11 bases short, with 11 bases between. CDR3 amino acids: CASSQDVGGKYF. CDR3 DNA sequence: TGCGCCAGCAGCCAAGATGTGGGCGGGAAGTACTTC.

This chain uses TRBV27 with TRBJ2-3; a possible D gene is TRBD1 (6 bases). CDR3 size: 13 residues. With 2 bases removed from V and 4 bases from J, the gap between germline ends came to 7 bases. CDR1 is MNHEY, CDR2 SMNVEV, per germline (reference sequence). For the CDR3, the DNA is TGTGCCAGCAGTTTACAGGGGTCAGATACGCAGTATTTT. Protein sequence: CASSLQGSDTQYF.

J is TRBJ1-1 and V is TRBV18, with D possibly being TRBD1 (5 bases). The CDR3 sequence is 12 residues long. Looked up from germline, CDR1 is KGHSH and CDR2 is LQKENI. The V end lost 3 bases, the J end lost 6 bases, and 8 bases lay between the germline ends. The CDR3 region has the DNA TGTGCCAGCTCACCCCAGGGCGCTGAAGCTTTCTTT. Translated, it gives CASSPQGAEAFF.

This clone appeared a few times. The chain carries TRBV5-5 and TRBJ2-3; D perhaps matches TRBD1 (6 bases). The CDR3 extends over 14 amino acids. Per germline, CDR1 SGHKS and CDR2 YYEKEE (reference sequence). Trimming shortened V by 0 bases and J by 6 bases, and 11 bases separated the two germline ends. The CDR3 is CASSLGGPTDTQYF. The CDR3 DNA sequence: TGTGCCAGCAGCTTGGGGGGGCCAACGGATACGCAGTATTTT.